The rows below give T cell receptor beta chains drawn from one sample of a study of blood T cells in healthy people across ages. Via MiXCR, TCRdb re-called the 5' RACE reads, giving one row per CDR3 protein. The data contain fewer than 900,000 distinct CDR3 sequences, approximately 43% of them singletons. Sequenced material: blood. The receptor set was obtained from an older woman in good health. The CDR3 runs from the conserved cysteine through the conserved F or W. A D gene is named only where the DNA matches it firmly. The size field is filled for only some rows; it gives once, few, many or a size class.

CDR3: CAIRAGTDTQYF
DNA: TGTGCCATCAGGGCAGGCACAGATACGCAGTATTTT
V: TRBV10-3
length: 12
J: TRBJ2-3
size: -
D: -

CDR3: CASSQSGLGSTDAQYF
DNA: TGCGCCAGCAGCCAGTCGGGACTGGGTAGCACAGATGCGCAGTATTTT
V: TRBV4-3
length: 16
J: TRBJ2-3
size: -
D: -

CDR3: CASSPGGSYGYTF
DNA: TGTGCCAGCAGCCCAGGGGGAAGCTATGGCTACACCTTC
V: TRBV5-6
length: 13
J: TRBJ1-2
size: -
D: TRBD1

CDR3: CASRQTGGRYEQYF
DNA: TGCGCCAGCAGACAGACAGGGGGAAGGTACGAGCAGTACTTC
V: TRBV5-1
length: 14
J: TRBJ2-7
size: -
D: TRBD1

CDR3: CASSLSEGRGNEQFF
DNA: TGCGCCAGCAGCTTATCAGAGGGCCGGGGCAATGAGCAGTTCTTC
V: TRBV5-1
length: 15
J: TRBJ2-1
size: -
D: -

CDR3: CASSFNGGLNEQFF
DNA: TGTGCCAGCAGCTTTAACGGAGGCCTCAATGAGCAGTTCTTC
V: TRBV11-3
length: 14
J: TRBJ2-1
size: -
D: -

CDR3: CASSPPGRGGPDTQYF
DNA: TGTGCCAGCAGCCCGCCGGGCCGGGGGGGCCCAGATACGCAGTATTTT
V: TRBV7-8
length: 16
J: TRBJ2-3
size: -
D: TRBD2

CDR3: CASSVTRATTEAFF
DNA: TGTGCCAGCAGCGTAACCAGGGCGACCACTGAAGCTTTCTTT
V: TRBV9
length: 14
J: TRBJ1-1
size: many
D: -

CDR3: CASSLSGSNYGYTF
DNA: TGTGCCAGCAGCTTATCTGGGTCTAACTATGGCTACACCTTC
V: TRBV7-9
length: 14
J: TRBJ1-2
size: many
D: -

CDR3: CASTQTPGHEQYF
DNA: TGTGCCAGCACCCAAACCCCGGGGCATGAGCAGTACTTC
V: TRBV6-5
length: 13
J: TRBJ2-7
size: -
D: -

CDR3: CASSPYPSGGSDGELFF
DNA: TGTGCCAGCAGTCCATATCCTAGCGGGGGCAGTGACGGGGAGCTGTTTTTT
V: TRBV28
length: 17
J: TRBJ2-2
size: once
D: TRBD2

CDR3: CSASSAGTQETQYF
DNA: TGTAGTGCTTCCTCGGCGGGGACCCAAGAGACCCAGTACTTC
V: TRBV20-1
length: 14
J: TRBJ2-5
size: few
D: -

CDR3: CASSTTGMGTDTQYF
DNA: TGTGCCAGCAGTACGACAGGGATGGGCACAGATACGCAGTATTTT
V: TRBV2
length: 15
J: TRBJ2-3
size: -
D: TRBD1

CDR3: CSGTRSGGRNEQFF
DNA: TGCAGTGGCACACGGAGCGGGGGGCGCAATGAGCAGTTCTTC
V: TRBV20-1
length: 14
J: TRBJ2-1
size: -
D: TRBD2

CDR3: CASSGTGVKYGYTF
DNA: TGTGCCAGCAGCGGGACAGGGGTAAAATATGGCTACACCTTC
V: TRBV9
length: 14
J: TRBJ1-2
size: -
D: TRBD1

CDR3: CASSLSGAQTYKQYF
DNA: TGTGCCAGCAGCCTCAGCGGGGCCCAGACCTACAAGCAGTACTTC
V: TRBV7-2
length: 15
J: TRBJ2-7
size: -
D: TRBD2

CDR3: CASSPAGYSYNEQFF
DNA: TGTGCCAGCTCACCCGCGGGGTACTCCTACAATGAGCAGTTCTTC
V: TRBV18
length: 15
J: TRBJ2-1
size: -
D: -

CDR3: CASSHGRENDEQYF
DNA: TGTGCCAGCAGCCACGGGCGGGAGAATGACGAGCAGTACTTC
V: TRBV6-5
length: 14
J: TRBJ2-7
size: -
D: TRBD2

CDR3: CSAGLTVGYTF
DNA: TGCAGTGCCGGATTGACAGTTGGCTACACCTTC
V: TRBV20-1
length: 11
J: TRBJ1-2
size: once
D: -

CDR3: CSARTIGETQFF
DNA: TGCAGTGCGAGGACGATCGGGGAGACCCAGTTCTTC
V: TRBV20-1
length: 12
J: TRBJ2-1
size: -
D: -

CDR3: CASCWGSDPTTDTQYF
DNA: TGCGCCAGCTGTTGGGGTAGCGACCCAACCACAGATACGCAGTATTTT
V: TRBV5-1
length: 16
J: TRBJ2-3
size: -
D: -

CDR3: CASSSPDRSQYNEQFF
DNA: TGTGCCAGCAGCTCCCCCGACAGGAGCCAATACAATGAGCAGTTCTTC
V: TRBV7-8
length: 16
J: TRBJ2-1
size: -
D: -

CDR3: CASSSGLAGLNEQYF
DNA: TGTGCCAGCAGCTCGGGACTAGCGGGATTGAATGAGCAGTACTTC
V: TRBV7-2
length: 15
J: TRBJ2-5
size: -
D: TRBD2

CDR3: CASSPDPSGANVLTF
DNA: TGCGCCAGCAGCCCGGACCCCTCTGGGGCCAACGTCCTGACTTTC
V: TRBV5-1
length: 15
J: TRBJ2-6
size: -
D: -

CDR3: CAISESPASGGQETQYF
DNA: TGTGCCATCAGTGAGTCTCCGGCTAGCGGGGGTCAAGAGACCCAGTACTTC
V: TRBV10-3
length: 17
J: TRBJ2-5
size: -
D: TRBD2